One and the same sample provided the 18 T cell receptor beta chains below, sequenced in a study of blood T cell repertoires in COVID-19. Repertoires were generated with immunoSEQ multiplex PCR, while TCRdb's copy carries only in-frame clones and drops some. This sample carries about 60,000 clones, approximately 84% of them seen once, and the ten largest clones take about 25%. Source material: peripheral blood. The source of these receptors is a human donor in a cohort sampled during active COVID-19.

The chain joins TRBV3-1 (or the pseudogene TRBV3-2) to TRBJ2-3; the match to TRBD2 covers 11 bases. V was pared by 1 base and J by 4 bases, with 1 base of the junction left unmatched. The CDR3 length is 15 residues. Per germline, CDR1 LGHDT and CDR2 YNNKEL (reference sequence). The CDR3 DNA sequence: TGTGCCAGCAGCCAAGGACTAGCGGGATCAGATACGCAGTATTTT. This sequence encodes CASSQGLAGSDTQYF.

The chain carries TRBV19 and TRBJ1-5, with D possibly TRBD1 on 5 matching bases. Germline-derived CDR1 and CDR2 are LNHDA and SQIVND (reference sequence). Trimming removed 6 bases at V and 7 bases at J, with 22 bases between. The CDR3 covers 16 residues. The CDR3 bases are TGTGCCAGTAGGGAGGGGTCAATGGTGGGATGGCAGCCCCAGCATTTT. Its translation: CASREGSMVGWQPQHF.

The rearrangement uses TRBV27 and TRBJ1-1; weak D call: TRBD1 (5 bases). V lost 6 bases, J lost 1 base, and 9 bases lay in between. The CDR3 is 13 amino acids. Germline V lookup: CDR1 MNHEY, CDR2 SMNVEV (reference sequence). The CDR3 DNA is TGTGCCAGCAGCCGCGACAGGAACACTGAAGCTTTCTTT. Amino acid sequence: CASSRDRNTEAFF.

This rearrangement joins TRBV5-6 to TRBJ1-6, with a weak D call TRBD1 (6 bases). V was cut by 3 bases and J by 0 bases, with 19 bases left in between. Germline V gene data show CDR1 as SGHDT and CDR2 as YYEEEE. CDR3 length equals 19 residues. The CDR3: CASSYKQGLPSSYNSPLHF. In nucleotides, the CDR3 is TGTGCCAGCAGCTACAAACAGGGTCTACCTTCCTCCTATAATTCACCCCTCCACTTT.

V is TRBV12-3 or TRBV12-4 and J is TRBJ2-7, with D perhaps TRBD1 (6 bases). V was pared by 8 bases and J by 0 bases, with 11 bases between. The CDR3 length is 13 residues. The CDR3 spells CASSRDTSYEQYF. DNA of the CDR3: TGTGCCAGCTCCCGGGACACCTCCTACGAGCAGTACTTC.

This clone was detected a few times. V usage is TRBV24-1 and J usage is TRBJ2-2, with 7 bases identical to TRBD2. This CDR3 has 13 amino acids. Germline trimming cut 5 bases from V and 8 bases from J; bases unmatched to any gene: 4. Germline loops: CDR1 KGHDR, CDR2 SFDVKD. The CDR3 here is CATSGAGRGELFF. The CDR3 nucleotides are TGTGCCACCAGTGGAGCGGGGCGGGGGGAGCTGTTTTTT.

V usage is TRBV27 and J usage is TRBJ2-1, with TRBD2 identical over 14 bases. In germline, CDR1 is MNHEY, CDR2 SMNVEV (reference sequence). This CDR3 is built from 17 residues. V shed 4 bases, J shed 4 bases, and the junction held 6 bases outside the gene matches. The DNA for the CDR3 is TGTGCCAGCAGTTCCGGGACTAGCGGGAGAGGATACAATGAGCAGTTCTTC. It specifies CASSSGTSGRGYNEQFF.

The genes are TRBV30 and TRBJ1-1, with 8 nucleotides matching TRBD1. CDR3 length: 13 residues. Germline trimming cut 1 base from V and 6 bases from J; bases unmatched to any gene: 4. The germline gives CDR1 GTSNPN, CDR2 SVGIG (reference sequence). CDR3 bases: TGTGCCTGGAGTGCGAACAGGGGGGCTGAAGCTTTCTTT. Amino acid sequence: CAWSANRGAEAFF.

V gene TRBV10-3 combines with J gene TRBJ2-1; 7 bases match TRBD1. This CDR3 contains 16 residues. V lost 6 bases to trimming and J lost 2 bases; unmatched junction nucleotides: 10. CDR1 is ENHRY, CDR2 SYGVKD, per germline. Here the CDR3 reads CAIRITGDAAYNEQFF. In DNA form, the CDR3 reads TGTGCCATCAGGATTACAGGGGACGCTGCCTACAATGAGCAGTTCTTC.

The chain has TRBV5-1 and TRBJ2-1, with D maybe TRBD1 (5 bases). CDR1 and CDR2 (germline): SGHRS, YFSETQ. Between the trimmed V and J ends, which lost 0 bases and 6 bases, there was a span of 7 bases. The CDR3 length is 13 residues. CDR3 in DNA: TGCGCCAGCAGCTTGGGGACATCCAATGAGCAGTTCTTC. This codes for CASSLGTSNEQFF.

The CDR3 here is CATSRELAGADTQYF. The DNA for the CDR3 is TGTGCCACCAGCAGAGAGCTAGCGGGAGCGGATACGCAGTATTTT. The chain links TRBV15 to TRBJ2-3; 10 bases match TRBD2. The length of the CDR3 is 15 residues. V trimming: 0 bases; J trimming: 6 bases; junction bases outside the gene matches: 3. CDR1 and CDR2 from the germline V gene are LNHNV and YYDKDF (reference sequence).

The CDR3 sequence is CASSLGSGAEAFF. CDR3 DNA sequence: TGTGCCAGCAGCTTAGGATCGGGTGCTGAAGCTTTCTTT. The chain recombines TRBV7-8 with TRBJ1-1; D unresolved. There are 13 residues in the CDR3. CDR1 SGHVS and CDR2 FQNEAQ come from the germline V gene. Trimming took off 1 base at V and 6 bases at J, with 9 bases between the two ends.

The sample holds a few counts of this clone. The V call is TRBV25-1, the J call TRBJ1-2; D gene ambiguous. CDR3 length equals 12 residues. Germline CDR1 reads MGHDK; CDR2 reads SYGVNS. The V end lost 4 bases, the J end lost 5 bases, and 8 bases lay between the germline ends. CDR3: CASSVTGYGYTF. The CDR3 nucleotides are TGTGCCAGCAGTGTCACGGGGTATGGCTACACCTTC.

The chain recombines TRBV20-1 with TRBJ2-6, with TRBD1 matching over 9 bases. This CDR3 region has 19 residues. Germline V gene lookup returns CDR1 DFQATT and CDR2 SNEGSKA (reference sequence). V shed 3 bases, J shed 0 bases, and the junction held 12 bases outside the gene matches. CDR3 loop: CSASPPGQGKFSGANVLTF. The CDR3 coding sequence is TGCAGTGCTAGTCCGCCGGGACAGGGAAAATTCTCTGGGGCCAACGTCCTGACTTTC.

CDR3 loop: CASSQGAGYGYTF. CDR3 DNA: TGTGCCAGCAGCCAAGGAGCGGGATATGGCTACACCTTC. J is TRBJ1-2 and V is TRBV3-1 (or the pseudogene TRBV3-2); D remains ambiguous. This CDR3 comprises 13 residues. Germline loops: CDR1 LGHDT, CDR2 YNNKEL (reference sequence). V gave up 1 base and J gave up 5 bases, with 8 bases separating them.

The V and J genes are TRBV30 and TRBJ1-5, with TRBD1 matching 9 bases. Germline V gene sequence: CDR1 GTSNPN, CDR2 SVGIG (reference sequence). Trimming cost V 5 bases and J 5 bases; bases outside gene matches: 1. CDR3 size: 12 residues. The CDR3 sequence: CAWGQGYQPQHF. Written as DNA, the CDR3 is TGTGCCTGGGGACAGGGGTATCAGCCCCAGCATTTT.

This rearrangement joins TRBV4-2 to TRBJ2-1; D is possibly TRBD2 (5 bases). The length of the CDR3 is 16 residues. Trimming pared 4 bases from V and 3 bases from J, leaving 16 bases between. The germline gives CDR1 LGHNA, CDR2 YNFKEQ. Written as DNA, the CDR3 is TGTGCCAGCAGCCTCCCCTTGGGTCGGGACTACAATGAGCAGTTCTTC. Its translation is CASSLPLGRDYNEQFF.

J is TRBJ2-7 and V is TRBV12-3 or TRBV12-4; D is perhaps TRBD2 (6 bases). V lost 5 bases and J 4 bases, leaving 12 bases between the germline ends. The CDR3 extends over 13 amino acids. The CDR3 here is CASSTTRSYEQYF. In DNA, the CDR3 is TGTGCCAGCAGTACGACTAGGTCTTACGAGCAGTACTTC.